Sequencing of this T cell receptor (beta chain) was carried out in a study of early T cells in non-severe SARS-CoV-2 infection. Study-wide background: The chains were unpaired, and the sequenced material was bulk RNA from unsorted whole blood.

CDR3 length equals 18 residues. V gave up 2 bases and J gave up 5 bases; unmatched junction bases: 16. The germline CDR1 and CDR2 sequences are SGHAT and FQNNGV. Individual cDNA molecules carried attached unique molecular identifiers. TCRdb re-analysed the 5' RACE reads in MiXCR, keeping a single row per CDR3 protein. The table lists tens of thousands of distinct CDR3 sequences, roughly an eighth of them singletons. Many counts were recorded for this clonotype. The J gene is TRBJ2-5, the V gene TRBV11-2; TRBD2 aligns across 8 bases. Sequenced: whole blood. The TCR was taken from an adult who was a healthcare worker with PCR-confirmed SARS-CoV-2 infection or an uninfected control (not recorded which). This CDR3 is CASSLNGAGEAAGETQYF. CDR3 sequence (DNA): TGTGCCAGCAGCTTAAACGGAGCGGGAGAGGCCGCGGGGGAGACCCAGTACTTC.